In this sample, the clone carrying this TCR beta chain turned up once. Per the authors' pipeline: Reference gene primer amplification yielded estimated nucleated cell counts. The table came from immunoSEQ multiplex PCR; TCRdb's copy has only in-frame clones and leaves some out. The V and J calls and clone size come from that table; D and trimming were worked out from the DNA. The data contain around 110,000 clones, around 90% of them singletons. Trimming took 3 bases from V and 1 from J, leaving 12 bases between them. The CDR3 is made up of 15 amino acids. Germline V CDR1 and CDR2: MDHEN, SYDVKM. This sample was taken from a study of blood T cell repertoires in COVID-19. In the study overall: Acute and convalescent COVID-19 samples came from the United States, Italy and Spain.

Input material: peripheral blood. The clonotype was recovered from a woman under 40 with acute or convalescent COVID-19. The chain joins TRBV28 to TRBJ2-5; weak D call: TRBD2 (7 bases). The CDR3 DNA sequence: TGTGCCAGCAGTTTTCTTAGGGGGGGCCAAGAGACCCAGTACTTC. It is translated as CASSFLRGGQETQYF.